This is a list of T cell receptor beta chains from one sample in a study of cytomegalovirus exposure and HLA in healthy donors. Repertoires were generated with immunoSEQ multiplex PCR, while TCRdb's copy carries only in-frame clones and drops some. The sample holds 100,000 to 150,000 clones, 70% to 85% seen once. Specimen: PBMCs. These receptors were taken from a middle-aged man in good health and CMV-seronegative. Both conserved end residues are part of each CDR3. Only some rows state a clone size, as once, few, many or a class for expanded clones.

clone_size,j_call,v_call,cdr3_aa
NA,TRBJ2-3,TRBV19,CASSTGTKLFTDTQYF
NA,TRBJ1-5,TRBV25-1,CASSEGQGTRPQHF
NA,TRBJ2-7,TRBV9,CASSPGRVSLDEQYF
few,TRBJ2-7,TRBV10-2,CASSVLPRQGGQYF
NA,TRBJ2-1,TRBV5-1,CASSLVPDYNEQFF
NA,TRBJ1-2,TRBV19,CASQGYGYTF
NA,TRBJ1-1,TRBV6-1,CASSEARGSEAFF
NA,TRBJ1-2,TRBV19,CASSIQWGQGGYTF
NA,TRBJ2-7,TRBV5-1,CASSWTGLTYEQYF
NA,TRBJ2-3,TRBV5-1,CASSLAVESTQYF
many,TRBJ2-3,TRBV6-1,CASSVTSGGADTQYF
NA,TRBJ2-7,TRBV7-6,CASSLTSGGAVEQYF
NA,TRBJ2-5,TRBV2,CASSEVKRGGSETQYF
once,TRBJ1-1,TRBV18,CASSQGTGGFYTEAFF
NA,TRBJ1-2,TRBV14,CASSQQGYGYTF